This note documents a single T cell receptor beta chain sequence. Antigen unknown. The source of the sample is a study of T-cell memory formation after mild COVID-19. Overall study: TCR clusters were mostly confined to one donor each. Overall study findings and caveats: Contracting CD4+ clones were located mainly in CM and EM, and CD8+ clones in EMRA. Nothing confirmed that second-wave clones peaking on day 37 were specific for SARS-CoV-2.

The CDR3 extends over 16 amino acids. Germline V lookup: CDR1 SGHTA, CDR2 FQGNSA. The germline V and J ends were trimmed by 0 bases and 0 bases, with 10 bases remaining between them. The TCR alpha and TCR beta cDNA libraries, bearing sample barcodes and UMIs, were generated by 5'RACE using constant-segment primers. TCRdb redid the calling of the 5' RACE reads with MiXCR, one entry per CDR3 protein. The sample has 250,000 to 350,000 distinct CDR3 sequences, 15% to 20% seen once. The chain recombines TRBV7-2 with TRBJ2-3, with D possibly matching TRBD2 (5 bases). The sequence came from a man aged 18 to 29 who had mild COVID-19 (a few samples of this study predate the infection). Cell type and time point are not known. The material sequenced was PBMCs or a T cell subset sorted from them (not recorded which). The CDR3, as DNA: TGTGCCAGCAGCTTAGCGCGTGGGAGAAGCACAGATACGCAGTATTTT. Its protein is CASSLARGRSTDTQYF.